The 25 T cell receptor beta chains reported below all come from one sample, sequenced in a study of T cell responses to AZD1222 COVID-19 vaccine. Libraries were prepared by immunoSEQ multiplex PCR; TCRdb keeps only in-frame clonotypes and omits some of them. The data show around 190,000 clones, with about 86% seen just once and approximately 0.5% held by the top ten. The starting material was peripheral blood, obtained on day 0 of AZD1222 vaccination. The receptors come from an adult in good health.

The rearrangement uses TRBV18 and TRBJ1-4; no clear D. Germline CDR1 and CDR2: KGHSH and LQKENI. This CDR3 contains 16 residues. V lost 1 base to trimming and J lost 0 bases, with 9 bases between them. The DNA of the CDR3 is TGTGCCAGCTCACCACGGCCAGATGCAACTAATGAAAAACTGTTTTTT. Protein: CASSPRPDATNEKLFF.

This clone was observed a few times. The V gene is TRBV7-3, the J gene TRBJ1-1, with TRBD1 as a possible D gene (5 bases). Germline CDR1 reads SGHTA; CDR2 reads FQGTGA. There are 15 residues in the CDR3. The V end was cut by 3 bases, the J end by 0 bases, with 11 bases between. The CDR3 sequence is CASSLQGRMNTEAFF. CDR3 nucleotides: TGTGCCAGCAGCTTGCAGGGCAGGATGAACACTGAAGCTTTCTTT.

The chain is built from TRBV18 and TRBJ2-5, with 9 bases identical to TRBD2. This CDR3 has 15 amino acids. The trim removed 6 bases at V and 2 bases at J, leaving 7 bases unmatched. Germline-derived CDR1 and CDR2 are KGHSH and LQKENI. CDR3 sequence reads: CASSPAGGTQETQYF. Written as DNA, the CDR3 is TGTGCCAGCTCCCCAGCGGGGGGCACACAAGAGACCCAGTACTTC.

The chain carries TRBV27 and TRBJ2-7, with 8 bases identical to TRBD2. CDR1 is MNHEY, CDR2 SMNVEV, per germline (reference sequence). The CDR3 runs to 16 residues. V lost 5 bases, J lost 0 bases, and 9 bases stayed unmatched. CDR3 coding DNA: TGTGCCAGCAGTGCCCGACTAGCGTCCAGCTCCTACGAGCAGTACTTC. Translating gives CASSARLASSSYEQYF.

V is TRBV28 and J is TRBJ1-3; D gene ambiguous. This CDR3 comprises 16 residues. In germline, CDR1 is MDHEN, CDR2 SYDVKM. V gave up 1 base and J gave up 0 bases, with 10 bases separating them. The CDR3 nucleotides read TGTGCCAGCAGTTTATTGGCCAGCATCTCTGGAAACACCATATATTTT. Translated, it gives CASSLLASISGNTIYF.

The chain recombines TRBV5-6 with TRBJ1-6, with D possibly TRBD1 on 6 matching bases. The CDR3 has 17 amino acids. Per germline, CDR1 SGHDT and CDR2 YYEEEE. V lost 4 bases and J lost 0, with 14 bases in between. For the CDR3, the DNA is TGTGCCAGCAGCGGGGACACCGAGAGCTCCTATAATTCACCCCTCCACTTT. Its protein is CASSGDTESSYNSPLHF. Full variable domain (rest looked up from reference TRBV5-6 and TRBJ1-6): DAGVTQSPTHLIKTRGQQVTLRCSPKSGHDTVSWYQQALGQGPQFIFQYYEEEERQRGNFPDRFSGHQFPNYSSELNVNALLLGDSALYLCASSGDTESSYNSPLHFGNGTRLTVT.

The chain combines TRBV2 with TRBJ2-7; D call uncertain. The ends were cut back, 7 bases at V and 6 bases at J, with 10 bases in the middle. The length of the CDR3 is 11 residues. Germline CDR1 reads SNHLY; CDR2 reads FYNNEI. The CDR3 protein is CASTTSGEQYF. DNA of the CDR3: TGTGCCAGCACAACGAGTGGCGAGCAGTACTTC. The full variable domain, rest sourced from reference TRBV2 and TRBJ2-7, is EPEVTQTPSHQVTQMGQEVILRCVPISNHLYFYWYRQILGQKVEFLVSFYNNEISEKSEIFDDQFSVERPDGSNFTLKIRSTKLEDSAMYFCASTTSGEQYFGPGTRLTVT.

The J gene is TRBJ1-6, the V gene TRBV12-3 or TRBV12-4, with no clear D. CDR3 length: 12 amino acids. Trimming took off 5 bases at V and 7 bases at J, with 6 bases between the two ends. CDR3 in amino acids: CASSPLNSPLHF. Here the CDR3 DNA reads TGTGCCAGCAGTCCTTTGAATTCACCCCTCCACTTT.

The rearrangement links TRBV29-1 to TRBJ1-4; no firm D call. CDR3 length: 12 residues. CDR1 and CDR2 (germline): SQVTM, ANQGSEA. V was shortened by 7 bases and J by 4 bases, with 10 bases between the two germline ends. Here the CDR3 DNA reads TGCAGCGCGGGCGACTTTAATGAAAAACTGTTTTTT. Translating it yields CSAGDFNEKLFF.

The CDR3 coding sequence is TGCAGTGCTAGTCCCGGGACAGGGAGGGGGCAGTACTTC. Amino acid sequence: CSASPGTGRGQYF. This rearrangement joins TRBV20-1 to TRBJ2-7, with 9 bases aligning to TRBD1. Trimming at V came to 3 bases and at J to 9 bases, leaving 9 bases not matched to a gene. Germline CDR1 DFQATT, CDR2 SNEGSKA (reference sequence). The CDR3 length is 13 residues.

This chain connects TRBV6-2 or TRBV6-3 to TRBJ2-7, with 10 bases matching TRBD2. There are 15 residues in the CDR3. V lost 0 bases to trimming and J lost 5 bases; unmatched junction nucleotides: 4. The germline CDR1 and CDR2 sequences are MNHEY and SVGEGT. The CDR3 nucleotides are TGTGCCAGCAGTTACTCGAGCGGGGGGGCCGACGAGCAGTACTTC. Its protein product is CASSYSSGGADEQYF.

This clone turned up a few times. V and J are TRBV7-3 and TRBJ1-2, with TRBD1 matching over 8 bases. CDR1 and CDR2 from the germline V gene are SGHTA and FQGTGA. The CDR3 runs to 15 residues. Unmatched junction bases numbered 8, after V lost 5 bases and J lost 3 bases. CDR3 in DNA: TGTGCCAGCAGCCCGACAGGGGCACACGACTATGGCTACACCTTC. Its translation is CASSPTGAHDYGYTF.

The chain recombines TRBV18 with TRBJ2-3; tentatively, D is TRBD2 (5 bases). CDR1 KGHSH and CDR2 LQKENI come from the germline V gene. Trimming shortened V by 6 bases and J by 5 bases, and 24 bases separated the two germline ends. The CDR3 totals 17 residues. The CDR3 region is CASSSIPSSLARDTQYF. The CDR3 DNA is TGTGCCAGCTCGTCGATTCCGAGTTCCCTAGCACGAGATACGCAGTATTTT.

V usage is TRBV28 and J usage is TRBJ2-1; TRBD2 might be the D (6 bases). Germline CDR1 reads MDHEN; CDR2 reads SYDVKM. This CDR3 spans 12 amino acids. The CDR3 region is CATPTSFAEQFF. The DNA of the CDR3 is TGTGCAACTCCGACTAGTTTCGCTGAGCAGTTCTTC.

The V gene is TRBV20-1, the J gene TRBJ2-5; D is undetermined. The CDR3 is 10 amino acids. The V end lost 5 bases, the J end lost 3 bases, and 4 bases lay between the germline ends. Germline CDR1 is DFQATT and CDR2 is SNEGSKA (reference sequence). CDR3 sequence reads: CSAGKETQYF. CDR3 nucleotide sequence: TGCAGTGCTGGGAAAGAGACCCAGTACTTC.

The chain couples TRBV9 to TRBJ2-5; 7 bases fit TRBD1. From germline, CDR1 is SGDLS and CDR2 YYNGEE. The V gene end was trimmed by 2 bases and the J gene end by 2 bases; junction bases not matched to a gene: 6. The CDR3 length is 15 residues. Here the CDR3 DNA reads TGTGCCAGCAGCGTGAGTGGGACAGCGCAAGAGACCCAGTACTTC. Translated, it gives CASSVSGTAQETQYF.

The V call is TRBV9, the J call TRBJ2-7, with D possibly TRBD1 on 6 matching bases. Trimming removed 0 bases from V and 2 bases from J, with 12 bases in between. The CDR3 is made up of 15 amino acids. In germline, CDR1 is SGDLS, CDR2 YYNGEE. Written as DNA, the CDR3 is TGTGCCAGCAGCGTAGAAGGCGAGGGGGCCTACGAGCAGTACTTC. Amino acids: CASSVEGEGAYEQYF.

The chain carries TRBV9 and TRBJ1-5, with TRBD1 matching over 7 bases. Germline V gene lookup returns CDR1 SGDLS and CDR2 YYNGEE. The CDR3 is made up of 14 amino acids. With V trimmed by 2 bases and J by 5 bases, 4 bases remained unmatched. The CDR3 is CASSVTGADQPQHF. Here the CDR3 DNA reads TGTGCCAGCAGCGTTACAGGGGCTGATCAGCCCCAGCATTTT.

This clone was counted a few times. This chain joins TRBV5-1 and TRBJ2-3; maybe TRBD1 (6 bases). V lost 3 bases to trimming and J lost 6 bases, with 14 bases between them. Germline V gene lookup returns CDR1 SGHRS and CDR2 YFSETQ. This CDR3 region has 14 residues. The CDR3 coding sequence is TGCGCCAGCAGCTCGGGGACCCAGGGGGATACGCAGTATTTT. This encodes CASSSGTQGDTQYF. Variable domain in full (rest from reference TRBV5-1 and TRBJ2-3): KAGVTQTPRYLIKTRGQQVTLSCSPISGHRSVSWYQQTPGQGLQFLFEYFSETQRNKGNFPGRFSGRQFSNSRSEMNVSTLELGDSALYLCASSSGTQGDTQYFGPGTRLTVL.

In this sample, this clone turned up a few times. This chain links TRBV27 with TRBJ1-5; 11 nucleotides agree with TRBD1. The trim removed 2 bases at V and 6 bases at J, leaving 3 bases unmatched. The CDR3 spans 15 residues. Germline CDR1 MNHEY, CDR2 SMNVEV (reference sequence). CDR3 loop: CASSLKGQGGQPQHF. The DNA for the CDR3 is TGTGCCAGCAGTTTAAAGGGACAGGGGGGTCAGCCCCAGCATTTT.

The chain joins TRBV3-1 (or the pseudogene TRBV3-2) to TRBJ1-2; D remains unclear. V gave up 0 bases and J gave up 8 bases, with 13 bases separating them. The germline V gene encodes CDR1 LGHDT and CDR2 YNNKEL (reference sequence). This CDR3 is built from 14 residues. The CDR3 DNA reads as TGTGCCAGCAGCCAAGATGGAGGGTTGAGGGGCTACACCTTC. Amino acids: CASSQDGGLRGYTF.

The chain combines TRBV18 with TRBJ1-1, with D possibly matching TRBD1 (5 bases). The CDR3 is made up of 14 amino acids. Germline values: CDR1 KGHSH, CDR2 LQKENI. Trimming removed 3 bases from V and 3 bases from J, with 11 bases in between. Here the CDR3 DNA reads TGTGCCAGCTCACCGTACGGGGGAGACACTGAAGCTTTCTTT. Its translation is CASSPYGGDTEAFF.

This clone is a singleton in its sample. The chain is built from TRBV11-2 and TRBJ2-1, with 10 bases matching TRBD2. Trimming removed 7 bases from V and 7 bases from J; junction bases left unmatched: 10. The CDR3 has 15 residues. Germline CDR1 reads SGHAT; CDR2 reads FQNNGV. CDR3 residues: CASTTTSGYGNEQFF. CDR3 DNA sequence: TGTGCCAGCACCACGACTAGCGGGTATGGTAATGAGCAGTTCTTC.

The V gene is TRBV19, the J gene TRBJ1-3; D remains unclear. V was clipped by 6 bases and J by 3 bases, with 21 bases between them. The CDR3 contains 17 residues. Per germline, CDR1 LNHDA and CDR2 SQIVND (reference sequence). The CDR3 protein is CASSYDTAGVVGNTIYF. The CDR3 DNA reads as TGTGCCAGTAGCTATGACACGGCGGGAGTTGTTGGAAACACCATATATTTT. The full variable domain, with the rest looked up from reference TRBV19 and TRBJ1-3, is DGGITQSPKYLFRKEGQNVTLSCEQNLNHDAMYWYRQDPGQGLRLIYYSQIVNDFQKGDIAEGYSVSREKKESFPLTVTSAQKNPTAFYLCASSYDTAGVVGNTIYFGEGSWLTVV.

The V call is TRBV19, the J call TRBJ1-2; D ambiguous. The V end lost 1 base, the J end lost 2 bases, and 5 bases lay between the germline ends. Looked up from germline, CDR1 is LNHDA and CDR2 is SQIVND (reference sequence). The length of the CDR3 is 13 residues. CDR3 in DNA: TGTGCCAGTAGTATAGGCTGGAACTATGGCTACACCTTC. Protein sequence: CASSIGWNYGYTF.